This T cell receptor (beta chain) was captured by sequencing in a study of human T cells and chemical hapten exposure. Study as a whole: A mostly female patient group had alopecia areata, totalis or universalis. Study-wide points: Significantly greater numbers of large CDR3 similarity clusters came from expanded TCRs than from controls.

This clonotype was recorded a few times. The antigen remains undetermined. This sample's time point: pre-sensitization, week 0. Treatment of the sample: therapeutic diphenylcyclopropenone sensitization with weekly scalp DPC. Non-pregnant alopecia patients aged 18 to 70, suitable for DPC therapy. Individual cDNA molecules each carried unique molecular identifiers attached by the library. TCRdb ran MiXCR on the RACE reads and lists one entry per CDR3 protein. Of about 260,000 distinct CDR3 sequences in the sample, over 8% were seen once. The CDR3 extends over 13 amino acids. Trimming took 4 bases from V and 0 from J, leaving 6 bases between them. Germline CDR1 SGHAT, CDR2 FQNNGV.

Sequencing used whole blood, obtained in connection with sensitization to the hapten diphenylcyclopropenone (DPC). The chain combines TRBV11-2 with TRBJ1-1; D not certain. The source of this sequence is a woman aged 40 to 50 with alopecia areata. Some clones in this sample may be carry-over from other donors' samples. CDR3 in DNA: TGTGCCAGCAGCTATGCCGTGAACACTGAAGCTTTCTTT. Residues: CASSYAVNTEAFF.